These 10 T cell receptor beta chains originate from one sample sequenced in a study of T cell clones after liver transplantation. Produced via immunoSEQ multiplex PCR; TCRdb's table is partial and in-frame only. The table shows 9,000 to 10,000 clones, with 75% to 80% occurring only once. The sequenced sample was CD8+ T cells from blood, obtained before liver transplant. These receptor sequences come from a human donor who received a liver transplant.

The chain employs TRBV9 and TRBJ2-7; perhaps TRBD2 as D (6 bases). The CDR3 is made up of 14 amino acids. Germline loops: CDR1 SGDLS, CDR2 YYNGEE. The V and J ends lost 4 bases and 3 bases respectively, with 14 bases between them. CDR3 loop: CASSPRAGSYEQYF. CDR3 nucleotides: TGTGCCAGCAGCCCCCGCGCGGGGAGCTACGAGCAGTACTTC. The whole variable domain, filled in from reference TRBV9 and TRBJ2-7, reads DSGVTQTPKHLITATGQRVTLRCSPRSGDLSVYWYQQSLDQGLQFLIQYYNGEERAKGNILERFSAQQFPDLHSELNLSSLELGDSALYFCASSPRAGSYEQYFGPGTRLTVT.

The V and J genes are TRBV27 and TRBJ2-1, with D possibly being TRBD2 (6 bases). CDR3 length: 16 residues. Germline CDR1 is MNHEY and CDR2 is SMNVEV (reference sequence). Between the trimmed V and J ends, which lost 6 bases and 0 bases, there was a span of 15 bases. The CDR3 here is CASRADYQSSYNEQFF. The CDR3, as DNA: TGTGCCAGCAGAGCGGACTACCAAAGCTCCTACAATGAGCAGTTCTTC.

DNA for the CDR3: TGTGCCAGCAGTTATTCGGGAGGGAAAGAGCAGTACTTC. Encoded protein: CASSYSGGKEQYF. The V call is TRBV6-5, the J call TRBJ2-7, with TRBD2 matching over 8 bases. The trim removed 3 bases at V and 7 bases at J, leaving 5 bases unmatched. Germline V gives CDR1 MNHEY, CDR2 SVGAGI. The CDR3 runs 13 residues.

The gene calls are TRBV27 and TRBJ2-7; 8 bases line up with TRBD2. The CDR3 has 15 residues. CDR1 and CDR2 (germline): MNHEY, SMNVEV (reference sequence). J gave up 4 bases and V 6 bases, and 11 bases lay outside the gene matches. DNA of the CDR3: TGTGCCAGCAGCTTAGCTCTAGCGGGTTGGTACGAGCAGTACTTC. Translated, it gives CASSLALAGWYEQYF.

The genes are TRBV19 and TRBJ2-3, with 13 positions matching TRBD2. Germline-derived CDR1 and CDR2 are LNHDA and SQIVND (reference sequence). The CDR3 runs 15 residues. V was pared by 8 bases and J by 6 bases, with 8 bases of the junction left unmatched. In nucleotides, the CDR3 is TGTGCCAGTCTCACTAGCGGGGGGGCCGCCGATACGCAGTATTTT. The encoded protein is CASLTSGGAADTQYF.

The chain couples TRBV5-4 to TRBJ2-1; TRBD2 agrees at 7 bases. The CDR3 has 12 residues. The V segment lost 3 bases and the J segment 9 bases; nucleotides outside the gene matches: 3. The germline gives CDR1 SGHNT, CDR2 YYREEE (reference sequence). The CDR3 spells CASSSLAGEQFF. The CDR3 nucleotides read TGTGCCAGCAGCTCCTTAGCGGGTGAGCAGTTCTTC.

V and J are TRBV4-1 and TRBJ1-1, with D unresolved. This CDR3 contains 14 residues. V lost 4 bases to trimming and J lost 1 base, with 10 bases between them. Germline V gene sequence: CDR1 MGHRA, CDR2 YSYEKL. The CDR3 DNA is TGCGCCAGCAGCCCGTCCCCAGGGAACACTGAAGCTTTCTTT. Encoded protein: CASSPSPGNTEAFF.

The chain joins TRBV27 to TRBJ1-1, with no clear D. V was cut by 10 bases and J by 2 bases, with 8 bases left in between. This CDR3 spans 11 amino acids. Germline-derived CDR1 and CDR2 are MNHEY and SMNVEV (reference sequence). The CDR3 DNA reads as TGTGCCACTCACAGAAACACTGAAGCTTTCTTT. Amino acids: CATHRNTEAFF.

The table lists this clone with a count of one. The rearrangement uses TRBV15 and TRBJ1-2; no firm D call. Germline values: CDR1 LNHNV, CDR2 YYDKDF (reference sequence). The CDR3 is 12 amino acids. The germline V and J ends were trimmed by 0 bases and 11 bases, with 10 bases remaining between them. The CDR3 DNA follows: TGTGCCACCAGCAGAGATTCCTACGAGTACACCTTC. It translates to CATSRDSYEYTF.

The V gene is TRBV27, the J gene TRBJ1-5; tentative D call: TRBD1 (5 bases). The CDR3 is 14 residues long. The germline V gene encodes CDR1 MNHEY and CDR2 SMNVEV (reference sequence). Trimming shortened V by 2 bases and J by 7 bases, and 12 bases separated the two germline ends. Here the CDR3 DNA reads TGTGCCAGCAGTTTAGGGCAGGGCCGCCAGCCCCAGCATTTT. Its translation: CASSLGQGRQPQHF.